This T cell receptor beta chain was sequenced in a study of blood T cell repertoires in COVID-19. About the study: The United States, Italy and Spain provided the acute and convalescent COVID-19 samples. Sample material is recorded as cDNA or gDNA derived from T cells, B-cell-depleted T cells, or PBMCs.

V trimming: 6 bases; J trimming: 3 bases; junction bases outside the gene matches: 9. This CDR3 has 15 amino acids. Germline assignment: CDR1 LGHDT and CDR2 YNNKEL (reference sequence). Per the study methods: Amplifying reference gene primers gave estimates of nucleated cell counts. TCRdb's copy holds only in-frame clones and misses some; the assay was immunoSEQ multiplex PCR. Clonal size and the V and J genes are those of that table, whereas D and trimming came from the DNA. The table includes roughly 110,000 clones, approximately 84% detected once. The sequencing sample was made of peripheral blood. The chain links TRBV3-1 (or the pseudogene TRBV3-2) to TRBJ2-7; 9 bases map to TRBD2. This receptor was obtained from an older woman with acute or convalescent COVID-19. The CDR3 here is CASRSSGVRNYEQYF. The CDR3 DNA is TGTGCCAGCAGATCTAGCGGGGTTCGAAACTACGAGCAGTACTTC.